The source of this TCR beta chain is a study of Graves' ophthalmopathy and Graves' hyperthyroidism. Enrollment excluded any patients with other autoimmune diseases, uncontrolled infections, pregnancy or lactation. Germline lookup yields CDR1 LNHDA and CDR2 SQIVND (reference sequence). The trim removed 4 bases at V and 5 bases at J, leaving 6 bases unmatched. The CDR3 is 15 amino acids. This clonotype was counted only a few times. CDR3 regions of TCR beta were amplified from RNA transcripts. First-round RT-PCR used HTBI primers; second-round multiplex PCR followed. From the multiplex PCR reads, TCRdb called clonotypes with MiXCR, one entry per CDR3 protein. The sample includes about 480,000 distinct CDR3 sequences, approximately 15% seen only once; the top ten take roughly 10%.

The J gene is TRBJ1-5, the V gene TRBV19, with TRBD1 matching 9 bases. This TCR came from a woman aged 25 to 45 with Graves' ophthalmopathy. The sample comprised blood. CDR3 bases: TGTGCCAGTAGTACCCCCCGACAGGGGGATCAGCCCCAGCATTTT. This gives the protein CASSTPRQGDQPQHF.